This T cell receptor (beta chain) was documented in a study of blood T cell repertoires in COVID-19. TCRdb's table, derived via immunoSEQ multiplex PCR, lists solely in-frame clones and lacks some. The data contain some 250,000 clones, roughly nine tenths of them seen just once; the ten biggest clones take up 1.2%. Individuals drawn from around 24 US areas were about 18 to 90 years old. Clinical histories supplied by participants themselves formed the basis of cohort assignment. The sequenced material came from PBMCs or T cells enriched from blood (not recorded which). This sequence was found in a human donor in a cohort exposed to, infected with or recovered from COVID-19 (not recorded which). The donor label of this sample is uncertain.

This chain's CDR3 is CASSPWASGPSTDTQYF. The DNA for the CDR3 is TGTGCCAGCAGCCCTTGGGCGAGCGGACCTAGCACAGATACGCAGTATTTT. The rearrangement uses TRBV25-1 and TRBJ2-3; possibly TRBD2 for D (5 bases). Per germline, CDR1 MGHDK and CDR2 SYGVNS. V was trimmed by 6 bases and J by 0 bases, leaving 19 bases between them. The CDR3 totals 17 residues.